This T cell receptor beta chain was sequenced during a study of T cell repertoires in cytomegalovirus infection. Overall study context: It was the public TCR beta signatures that indicated both CMV infection and matching HLA type. Whole-study results and caveats: Summed frequency of public TCR beta families distinguished CMV carriers with the relevant HLA.

As concerns this clonotype: Its antigen is unknown.

TCRdb fed the reads into MiXCR, producing one record per CDR3 protein. The data show approximately 730,000 distinct CDR3 sequences, about 30% seen once. This CDR3 has 15 amino acids. In germline, CDR1 is SGHRS, CDR2 YFSETQ. V gave up 4 bases and J gave up 0 bases, with 11 bases separating them. The clonotype comes from a human donor in good health (CMV status not recorded). Some clones in this sample may be carry-over from other donors' samples. The J gene is TRBJ1-3, the V gene TRBV5-1; possible D gene TRBD1, 5 bases. Material: cultured PBMCs, obtained from culture after CMV antigen stimulation. Here the CDR3 reads CASSTTGVSGNTIYF. The CDR3 DNA sequence: TGCGCCAGCAGCACTACAGGAGTCTCTGGAAACACCATATATTTT.